Shown below are 21 T cell receptor beta chains from a single sample sequenced in a study of blood T cell dynamics during melanoma immunotherapy. Libraries were prepared by immunoSEQ multiplex PCR; TCRdb keeps only in-frame clonotypes and omits some of them. The repertoire consists of 4,000 to 4,500 clones, with 90% to 98% occurring once and the leading ten covering approximately 1.3%. Stated time point: pre-treatment baseline. Source: effector memory CD8+ T cells from blood, taken from a patient treated with checkpoint blockade. The receptors here all came from a human donor with melanoma.

The chain combines TRBV5-1 with TRBJ2-5; D possibly corresponds to TRBD2 (6 bases). V dropped 4 bases and J dropped 5 bases, with 18 bases sitting between them. The CDR3 totals 15 residues. Germline CDR1 is SGHRS and CDR2 is YFSETQ. CDR3 residues: CASSPTPAGGETQYF. The CDR3 nucleotides are TGCGCCAGCAGCCCGACGCCAGCGGGTGGGGAGACCCAGTACTTC.

This chain connects TRBV5-4 to TRBJ1-6; D is uncertain. V was shortened by 1 base and J by 9 bases, with 14 bases between the two germline ends. CDR3 length equals 15 residues. Germline V lookup: CDR1 SGHNT, CDR2 YYREEE (reference sequence). The CDR3 region has the DNA TGTGCCAGCAGCTTGCGCGGGAACCGTGGTTCACCCCTCCACTTT. This encodes CASSLRGNRGSPLHF.

The V and J genes are TRBV27 and TRBJ1-5, with D tentatively TRBD1 (5 bases). Germline CDR1 MNHEY, CDR2 SMNVEV (reference sequence). The CDR3 length is 16 residues. V was clipped by 0 bases and J by 3 bases, with 12 bases between them. Here the CDR3 reads CASSLSSGDSNQPQHF. The CDR3, as DNA: TGTGCCAGCAGTTTATCGAGCGGGGACTCCAATCAGCCCCAGCATTTT.

The rearrangement uses TRBV7-9 and TRBJ2-1, with D maybe TRBD2 (6 bases). V lost 4 bases and J 5 bases, leaving 15 bases between the germline ends. The length of the CDR3 is 15 residues. Germline V gene lookup returns CDR1 SEHNR and CDR2 FQNEAQ (reference sequence). The CDR3 nucleotides are TGTGCCAGCAGCTCCAGCGGGCCAGGAGACAATGAGCAGTTCTTC. Its protein product is CASSSSGPGDNEQFF.

The V gene is TRBV29-1, the J gene TRBJ2-1; 8 bases are a match to TRBD2. CDR1 is SQVTM and CDR2 is ANQGSEA in the germline V gene. V shed 7 bases, J shed 4 bases, and the junction held 9 bases outside the gene matches. This CDR3 contains 14 residues. CDR3 region: CSGILAEEYNEQFF. CDR3 bases: TGCAGCGGTATACTAGCGGAGGAGTACAATGAGCAGTTCTTC.

The chain couples TRBV14 to TRBJ2-3, with D maybe TRBD2 (7 bases). Germline lookup yields CDR1 SGHDN and CDR2 FVKESK. The CDR3 sequence is 15 residues long. V lost 8 bases and J lost 6, with 21 bases in between. The CDR3 is CASLGNGGLWDTQYF. CDR3 bases: TGTGCCAGCCTCGGGAACGGGGGGCTGTGGGATACGCAGTATTTT.

This sequence joins TRBV28 and TRBJ2-7; 8 bases agree with TRBD2. Germline CDR1 reads MDHEN; CDR2 reads SYDVKM. The CDR3 contains 16 residues. The junction had 15 bases not matched to a gene; V was cut back by 8 bases and J by 3 bases. The CDR3 loop is CASVIRAGGRSYEQYF. DNA for the CDR3: TGTGCCAGCGTAATACGGGCGGGGGGTAGGAGCTACGAGCAGTACTTC.

V gene TRBV27 combines with J gene TRBJ1-1; D gene unclear. Trimming took off 3 bases at V and 6 bases at J, with 29 bases between the two ends. Per germline, CDR1 MNHEY and CDR2 SMNVEV (reference sequence). The length of the CDR3 is 19 residues. The chain's CDR3 is CASSFNPLRDTVKSAEAFF. The CDR3 DNA reads as TGTGCCAGCAGTTTTAACCCCCTTCGGGATACCGTCAAGTCCGCTGAAGCTTTCTTT.

The sample holds one count of this clone. The chain links TRBV18 to TRBJ2-1, with D perhaps matching TRBD2 (6 bases). CDR3 length: 16 amino acids. The V gene's germline CDR1 is KGHSH and CDR2 LQKENI. The V and J ends lost 2 bases and 0 bases respectively, with 11 bases between them. CDR3 region: CASSPKNGSSYNEQFF. For the CDR3, the DNA is TGTGCCAGCTCACCAAAAAACGGGAGCTCCTACAATGAGCAGTTCTTC.

For the CDR3, the DNA is TGCGCCAGCAGCTTGGAAGGCGGGAGCTCCATCTCCTACGAGCAGTACTTC. This translates into CASSLEGGSSISYEQYF. The chain uses TRBV5-1 and TRBJ2-7; TRBD2 matches at 7 bases. CDR1 SGHRS and CDR2 YFSETQ come from the germline V gene. This CDR3 spans 17 amino acids. V was clipped by 0 bases and J by 0 bases; unmatched bases: 9.

The chain is built from TRBV7-6 and TRBJ2-5, with 10 bases lining up with TRBD2. J was trimmed by 4 bases and V by 1 base; bases with no gene match: 6. The CDR3 spans 16 residues. Germline CDR1 SGHVS, CDR2 FNYEAQ. The CDR3 sequence is CASSLVTRLAGETQYF. CDR3 sequence (DNA): TGTGCCAGCAGCTTAGTTACACGACTAGCGGGAGAGACCCAGTACTTC.

V usage is TRBV2 and J usage is TRBJ2-1; 14 bases line up with TRBD2. Unmatched junction bases numbered 7, after V lost 9 bases and J lost 0 bases. In germline, CDR1 is SNHLY, CDR2 FYNNEI. The CDR3 spans 17 residues. CDR3 nucleotide sequence: TGTGCCAGGACAGCCGGGACTAGCGGGAGCTCCTACAATGAGCAGTTCTTC. Amino acid sequence: CARTAGTSGSSYNEQFF.

V gene TRBV27 combines with J gene TRBJ1-5; TRBD1 matches at 8 bases. The CDR3 is 14 amino acids. V lost 5 bases and J lost 0; bases outside the gene matches: 0. The germline V gene has CDR1 MNHEY and CDR2 SMNVEV (reference sequence). CDR3 loop: CASSGTGSNQPQHF. CDR3 nucleotides: TGTGCCAGCAGTGGGACAGGTAGCAATCAGCCCCAGCATTTT.

The rearrangement joins TRBV27 to TRBJ2-5; D gene uncertain. The J call could be wrong; TRBJ2-7 is a better fit for the DNA end. Germline assignment: CDR1 MNHEY and CDR2 SMNVEV (reference sequence). The CDR3 covers 12 residues. As DNA, the CDR3 is TGTGCCAGCAGCGACGGGTACGACGAGCAGTACTTC. Translation: CASSDGYDEQYF.

The count of this clone is one. CDR3 region: CASRGGQGDQPQHF. CDR3 coding DNA: TGTGCCAGCAGGGGTGGACAGGGCGATCAGCCCCAGCATTTT. The V gene is TRBV6-5, the J gene TRBJ1-5; 8 bases fit TRBD1. The CDR3 runs 14 residues. Germline V gene lookup returns CDR1 MNHEY and CDR2 SVGAGI. J gave up 5 bases and V 6 bases, and 6 bases lay outside the gene matches.

V gene TRBV6-1 combines with J gene TRBJ2-7; 11 bases match TRBD2. This CDR3 has 15 residues. The V segment lost 1 base and the J segment 3 bases; nucleotides outside the gene matches: 2. CDR1 is MNHNS, CDR2 SASEGT, per germline. The CDR3 bases are TGTGCCAGCAGTGAAGGACTAGCGGGACTCTACGAGCAGTACTTC. Translated: CASSEGLAGLYEQYF.

The chain is built from TRBV28 and TRBJ2-1; possibly TRBD1 for D (5 bases). Germline V lookup: CDR1 MDHEN, CDR2 SYDVKM. This CDR3 comprises 14 residues. V shed 5 bases and J shed 8 bases, with 16 bases lying between them. CDR3 sequence (DNA): TGTGCCAGCAGTAGTCGTTACTTAGGGGATGAGCAGTTCTTC. Translation gives CASSSRYLGDEQFF.

V and J are TRBV7-3 and TRBJ2-7, with D maybe TRBD2 (6 bases). This CDR3 has 16 amino acids. The V and J ends lost 2 bases and 4 bases respectively, with 18 bases between them. In germline, CDR1 is SGHTA, CDR2 FQGTGA. CDR3 protein: CASSLWGREKDYEQYF. DNA of the CDR3: TGTGCCAGCAGCTTATGGGGTCGGGAGAAGGATTACGAGCAGTACTTC.

The chain uses TRBV19 and TRBJ2-7; 7 bases match TRBD1. The CDR3 consists of 13 residues. Trimming removed 9 bases from V and 3 bases from J; junction bases left unmatched: 8. CDR1 and CDR2 (germline): LNHDA, SQIVND (reference sequence). This CDR3 is CARTRDRFYEQYF. The CDR3 region has the DNA TGTGCCAGGACCCGGGACAGATTCTACGAGCAGTACTTC.

In this sample, this clone turned up once. The genes are TRBV9 and TRBJ2-7, with TRBD2 identical over 7 bases. CDR3 length: 14 amino acids. CDR1 SGDLS and CDR2 YYNGEE come from the germline V gene. Germline trimming cut 3 bases from V and 3 bases from J; bases unmatched to any gene: 6. The CDR3 loop is CASSGGASGYEQYF. The DNA of the CDR3 is TGTGCCAGCAGCGGCGGCGCTAGCGGCTACGAGCAGTACTTC.

The V gene is TRBV11-3, the J gene TRBJ2-7; 9 nucleotides match TRBD1. This CDR3 is 13 amino acids long. V lost 1 base to trimming and J lost 6 bases; unmatched junction nucleotides: 1. The germline V gene encodes CDR1 SGHNT and CDR2 YENEEA. The CDR3 sequence: CASSLGTGAEQYF. As DNA, the CDR3 is TGTGCCAGCAGCTTAGGGACAGGGGCCGAGCAGTACTTC.